The 24 T cell receptor beta chains in this list originate from one sample, sequenced in a study of Graves' ophthalmopathy and Graves' hyperthyroidism (dated 2018 in TCRdb). Data came from an Illumina HiSeq 2000. TCR beta CDR3 regions were amplified from RNA transcripts for repertoire sequencing. A first-round RT-PCR used HTBI primers with the Qiagen OneStep RT-PCR kit, followed by a second-round multiplex PCR, size selection and purification. TCRdb reprocessing: public reads trimmed at Q25 with fastp, clones called with MiXCR, in-frame beta chains kept. Here each entry gathers all rows of one CDR3 protein and keeps the most common genes and DNA. This sample lists hundreds of thousands of distinct CDR3 sequences; approximately 21% were detected once. Roughly 3% of the sample is held by the ten biggest clonotypes. Sequenced: peripheral blood. The receptors were sampled from a woman aged 18 to 35 with stable Graves' hyperthyroidism. Donor details come from another sample of the same person, matched by shared clones.

As to this clonotype: A read error may explain this, as a much larger clone is one base away. V gene TRBV5-1 combines with J gene TRBJ2-5, with D uncertain. This CDR3 comprises 14 residues. Germline loops: CDR1 SGHRS, CDR2 YFSETQ. As DNA, the CDR3 is TGCACCAGCAGCTTGGTTGACAACCAAGAGACCCAGTACTTC. The encoded protein is CTSSLVDNQETQYF.

This clonotype has a count of ten or more. This chain links TRBV6-2 or TRBV6-3 with TRBJ2-2, with unresolved D. The germline V gene encodes CDR1 MNHEY and CDR2 SVGEGT. The CDR3 contains 14 residues. V was trimmed by 4 bases and J by 0 bases, leaving 6 bases between them. CDR3 sequence reads: CASSFASNTGELFF. Written as DNA, the CDR3 is TGTGCCAGCAGTTTCGCTTCGAACACCGGGGAGCTGTTTTTT.

This clonotype was seen ten or more times. V and J are TRBV27 and TRBJ1-5; D might be TRBD1 (6 bases). Germline V gene lookup returns CDR1 MNHEY and CDR2 SMNVEV (reference sequence). Trimming stripped 5 bases from V and 1 base from J, with 15 bases between. The CDR3 contains 16 residues. The CDR3 reads CASSLTQGKSNQPQHF. The DNA for the CDR3 is TGTGCCAGCAGTCTAACGCAGGGGAAGAGCAATCAGCCCCAGCATTTT.

This clonotype was picked up many times. V gene TRBV20-1 combines with J gene TRBJ2-5; the D gene is possibly TRBD2 (5 bases). Deletions cut 4 bases from V and 5 bases from J, with 11 bases between. Germline V gives CDR1 DFQATT, CDR2 SNEGSKA (reference sequence). The CDR3 has 12 amino acids. CDR3 DNA sequence: TGCAGTGCTAAGGCTAGCCTCGAGACCCAGTACTTC. Encoded protein: CSAKASLETQYF.

There are many counts of this clonotype. This rearrangement joins TRBV12-3 or TRBV12-4 to TRBJ2-7; TRBD2 matches 12 bases. After removal of 6 bases from V and 6 bases from J, the junction contained 9 bases not matched to a gene. The CDR3 has 15 residues. The CDR3 reads CASRPGLAGYGEQYF. Written as DNA, the CDR3 is TGTGCCAGCAGACCCGGACTAGCGGGATACGGCGAGCAGTACTTC.

This sequence joins TRBV4-3 and TRBJ2-7; tentative D call: TRBD1 (5 bases). The germline CDR1 and CDR2 sequences are LGHNA and YSLEER. V was cut by 4 bases and J by 0 bases, with 16 bases left in between. The CDR3 has 16 amino acids. CDR3 DNA: TGCGCCAGCAGCCCTATCCTGACAGCTTCCTCCTACGAGCAGTACTTC. Encoded protein: CASSPILTASSYEQYF.

This clonotype was detected ten times or more. The chain couples TRBV6-4 to TRBJ1-1; D remains ambiguous. Trimming shortened V by 5 bases and J by 1 base, and 14 bases separated the two germline ends. The CDR3 runs to 15 residues. Germline V gene sequence: CDR1 MRHNA, CDR2 SNTAGT. CDR3 nucleotide sequence: TGTGCCAGCAGTTCAGTCCGGCGTACGAACACTGAAGCTTTCTTT. Protein: CASSSVRRTNTEAFF.

This clonotype was seen at least ten times. The V and J genes are TRBV25-1 and TRBJ2-7; D might be TRBD2 (5 bases). The CDR3 runs 14 residues. V lost 5 bases, J lost 2 bases, and 13 bases lay in between. The germline V gene has CDR1 MGHDK and CDR2 SYGVNS. The CDR3 DNA reads TGTGCCAGCAGTCGGGGTGCAGCCGCCTACGAGCAGTACTTC. Amino acid sequence: CASSRGAAAYEQYF.

Ten or more counts support this clonotype. The rearrangement uses TRBV10-2 and TRBJ2-4, with D tentatively TRBD2 (5 bases). Germline V gene data show CDR1 as WSHSY and CDR2 as SAAADI. The CDR3 is 14 residues long. V was shortened by 2 bases and J by 6 bases, with 11 bases between the two germline ends. The CDR3 DNA reads TGCGCCAGCAGTGAGAGGAGGTTAGGAAACATTCAGTACTTC. Amino acid sequence: CASSERRLGNIQYF.

The table lists this clonotype with many counts. V usage is TRBV6-1 and J usage is TRBJ1-3; D gene unclear. The CDR3 is 14 residues long. Trimming took off 3 bases at V and 4 bases at J, with 10 bases between the two ends. CDR1 MNHNS and CDR2 SASEGT come from the germline V gene. CDR3 in amino acids: CASSEAGSGNTIYF. Here the CDR3 DNA reads TGTGCCAGCAGTGAGGCAGGATCGGGAAACACCATATATTTT.

The rearrangement uses TRBV6-1 and TRBJ1-6; weak D call: TRBD1 (6 bases). This CDR3 comprises 15 residues. V lost 6 bases and J lost 1, with 10 bases in between. CDR1 and CDR2 from the germline V gene are MNHNS and SASEGT. CDR3 protein: CASRDRGSYNSPLHF. The CDR3 DNA is TGTGCCAGCAGGGACAGAGGATCCTATAATTCACCCCTCCACTTT.

The chain recombines TRBV12-5 with TRBJ2-7, with D tentatively TRBD1 or TRBD2 (5 bases each). V was trimmed by 5 bases and J by 2 bases, leaving 13 bases between them. The CDR3 contains 14 residues. The germline V gene has CDR1 LGHNT and CDR2 FRNRAP. For the CDR3, the DNA is TGTGCTAGTGGTCCCCGGGACGGCACCTACGAGCAGTACTTC. This encodes CASGPRDGTYEQYF.

V gene TRBV7-8 combines with J gene TRBJ2-6; no reliable D call. Looked up from germline, CDR1 is SGHVS and CDR2 is FQNEAQ. V lost 1 base to trimming and J lost 0 bases, with 13 bases between them. This CDR3 has 18 amino acids. The CDR3 nucleotides are TGTGCCAGCAGCTTAGGTCCCAGGTCATACTCTGGGGCCAACGTCCTGACTTTC. It is translated as CASSLGPRSYSGANVLTF.

This clonotype was seen repeatedly, ten times or more. The chain couples TRBV4-1 to TRBJ2-5; D is undetermined. This CDR3 contains 14 residues. Germline CDR1 MGHRA, CDR2 YSYEKL. Trimming shortened V by 1 base and J by 2 bases, and 8 bases separated the two germline ends. The CDR3 region has the DNA TGCGCCAGCAGCCAAGGTGGCGGACAAGAGACCCAGTACTTC. This codes for CASSQGGGQETQYF.

The chain recombines TRBV19 with TRBJ1-5; D is ambiguous. V dropped 0 bases and J dropped 7 bases, with 13 bases sitting between them. CDR3 length equals 15 residues. Germline CDR1 LNHDA, CDR2 SQIVND (reference sequence). DNA of the CDR3: TGTGCCAGTAGTATAGACGGAACACCCTACCAGCCCCAGCATTTT. Translated: CASSIDGTPYQPQHF.

Many counts were recorded for this clonotype. The V and J genes are TRBV7-9 and TRBJ2-5; either TRBD1 or TRBD2 may supply D (5 bases each). The CDR3 contains 16 residues. The V gene's germline CDR1 is SEHNR and CDR2 FQNEAQ (reference sequence). Trimming removed 3 bases at V and 2 bases at J, with 16 bases between. The CDR3 bases are TGTGCCAGCAGCTTTGGGCCACGGGGCTTACAAGAGACCCAGTACTTC. This translates into CASSFGPRGLQETQYF. The full variable domain, rest sourced from reference TRBV7-9 and TRBJ2-5, is DTGVSQNPRHKITKRGQNVTFRCDPISEHNRLYWYRQTLGQGPEFLTYFQNEAQLEKSRLLSDRFSAERPKGSFSTLEIQRTEQGDSAMYLCASSFGPRGLQETQYFGPGTRLLVL.

This clonotype showed up many times. This chain links TRBV18 with TRBJ1-2; possibly TRBD1 for D (6 bases). Trimming removed 2 bases from V and 5 bases from J, with 12 bases in between. This CDR3 is built from 14 residues. Per the germline V gene, CDR1 is KGHSH and CDR2 is LQKENI. The CDR3 loop reads CASSPRSGDYGYTF. The CDR3 DNA reads as TGTGCCAGCTCACCAAGGTCAGGGGATTATGGCTACACCTTC.

This clonotype was counted ten times or more. The rearrangement uses TRBV7-2 and TRBJ1-1; D gene unclear. CDR3 size: 14 residues. V was cut by 2 bases and J by 1 base, with 8 bases left in between. CDR1 and CDR2 from the germline V gene are SGHTA and FQGNSA. CDR3 protein: CASSLFQENTEAFF. As DNA, the CDR3 is TGTGCCAGCAGCTTATTTCAGGAGAACACTGAAGCTTTCTTT.

The rearrangement links TRBV29-1 to TRBJ2-7; 7 positions match TRBD1. CDR3 size: 12 residues. V was pared by 1 base and J by 11 bases, with 8 bases of the junction left unmatched. Germline V CDR1 and CDR2: SQVTM, ANQGSEA. CDR3 loop: CSVEGRQGVEYF. The CDR3 nucleotides read TGCAGCGTTGAAGGAAGACAGGGAGTTGAGTACTTC.

The chain carries TRBV18 and TRBJ2-2; D is uncertain. The CDR3 is 14 residues long. Germline-derived CDR1 and CDR2 are KGHSH and LQKENI. V was shortened by 3 bases and J by 1 base, with 6 bases between the two germline ends. The CDR3 is CASSPSQNTGELFF. The CDR3 DNA follows: TGTGCCAGCTCACCGTCGCAGAACACCGGGGAGCTGTTTTTT.

This clonotype was counted at least ten times. V is TRBV20-1 and J is TRBJ2-7, with D maybe TRBD2 (6 bases). Germline V lookup: CDR1 DFQATT, CDR2 SNEGSKA (reference sequence). V was clipped by 1 base and J by 5 bases, with 15 bases between them. This CDR3 spans 14 amino acids. The CDR3 region is CSARVRGGPHEQYF. The CDR3 DNA follows: TGCAGTGCTAGAGTGCGAGGAGGGCCCCACGAGCAGTACTTC.

This clonotype was picked up many times. The chain links TRBV28 to TRBJ2-2, with D perhaps TRBD1 (5 bases). The CDR3 consists of 11 residues. The germline V gene has CDR1 MDHEN and CDR2 SYDVKM. Between the trimmed V and J ends, which lost 8 bases and 6 bases, there was a span of 7 bases. The CDR3 is CASQGSGELFF. The CDR3 DNA follows: TGTGCCAGCCAGGGTTCCGGGGAGCTGTTTTTT.

This clonotype has a count of ten or more. The chain joins TRBV12-3 or TRBV12-4 to TRBJ1-2; no definite D call. With 3 bases removed from V and 4 bases from J, the gap between germline ends came to 6 bases. This CDR3 spans 12 amino acids. The CDR3 coding sequence is TGTGCCAGCAGTTTCTTCGGCTATGGCTACACCTTC. Translating gives CASSFFGYGYTF.

This clonotype was recorded many times. This chain uses TRBV6-1 with TRBJ2-7; TRBD2 agrees at 11 bases. J lost 0 bases, V lost 7 bases, and 5 bases had no gene match. Germline V gene data show CDR1 as MNHNS and CDR2 as SASEGT. There are 15 residues in the CDR3. The CDR3 nucleotides are TGTGCCAGCAAAACCGGGACTAGCGGCTCCTACGAGCAGTACTTC. Protein: CASKTGTSGSYEQYF.